This passage covers 29 T cell receptor beta chains from one sample sequenced in a study of blood T cell repertoires in COVID-19. Sequencing used immunoSEQ multiplex PCR; TCRdb keeps in-frame clones, though not all of them. The sample has 200,000 or so clones; around four fifths are singletons. The source material was peripheral blood. These receptor sequences come from an elderly woman with COVID-19, enrolled during active disease.

V usage is TRBV7-9 and J usage is TRBJ2-5, with 8 bases that match TRBD2. The V and J ends lost 1 base and 2 bases, in that order; junction bases with no gene match: 9. This CDR3 contains 17 residues. Germline assignment: CDR1 SEHNR and CDR2 FQNEAQ (reference sequence). CDR3 sequence (DNA): TGTGCCAGCAGCTTAGGTCTGCGGGGGGCCATTCAAGAGACCCAGTACTTC. This sequence encodes CASSLGLRGAIQETQYF.

The chain employs TRBV29-1 and TRBJ1-2; tentative D call: TRBD1 (5 bases). V was trimmed by 2 bases and J by 4 bases, leaving 11 bases between them. The V gene's germline CDR1 is SQVTM and CDR2 ANQGSEA. The CDR3 runs to 13 residues. The DNA for the CDR3 is TGCAGCGTTGAACAGGGCTCGGCCTATGGCTACACCTTC. Translated, it gives CSVEQGSAYGYTF.

The chain carries TRBV1 and TRBJ2-7; TRBD2, as called in the table, went unchecked against the DNA. TRBV1 is reported as a pseudogene. The CDR3 is made up of 14 amino acids. The CDR3 spells CTSSLETRVYEQYV. The CDR3 DNA sequence: TGCACCAGCAGCCTAGAAACGCGGGTGTACGAGCAGTACGTC.

The chain carries TRBV19 and TRBJ1-5; TRBD1 matches 9 bases. The CDR3 is 15 amino acids. Trimming took 5 bases from V and 5 from J; bases not matched to a gene: 7. Per the germline V gene, CDR1 is LNHDA and CDR2 is SQIVND (reference sequence). CDR3: CASSSPGQGYQPQHF. The CDR3 DNA is TGTGCCAGTAGTTCCCCGGGACAGGGTTATCAGCCCCAGCATTTT.

The V gene is TRBV7-2, the J gene TRBJ1-5; 7 nucleotides line up with TRBD1. Germline V lookup: CDR1 SGHTA, CDR2 FQGNSA. J was trimmed by 2 bases and V by 5 bases; bases with no gene match: 3. This CDR3 is built from 14 residues. The CDR3 sequence: CASSRGQRNQPQHF. CDR3 bases: TGTGCCAGCAGCCGGGGACAGCGCAATCAGCCCCAGCATTTT.

The chain employs TRBV6-5 and TRBJ1-6, with 9 bases identical to TRBD1. CDR3 size: 15 residues. Trimming cost V 7 bases and J 4 bases; bases outside gene matches: 5. CDR1 is MNHEY and CDR2 is SVGAGI in the germline V gene. The CDR3 region is CASMGQGGYNSPLHF. DNA for the CDR3: TGTGCCAGCATGGGACAGGGAGGATATAATTCACCCCTCCACTTT.

V usage is TRBV18 and J usage is TRBJ2-5; 7 nucleotides line up with TRBD2. The CDR3 sequence is 16 residues long. The germline CDR1 and CDR2 sequences are KGHSH and LQKENI. V was pared by 4 bases and J by 2 bases, with 10 bases of the junction left unmatched. The CDR3 is CASSLVNPGLQETQYF. The CDR3 nucleotides read TGTGCCAGCTCACTGGTTAACCCGGGACTACAAGAGACCCAGTACTTC.

J is TRBJ2-3 and V is TRBV6-5, with D perhaps matching TRBD2 (6 bases). V was trimmed by 6 bases and J by 10 bases, leaving 20 bases between them. Germline CDR1 and CDR2: MNHEY and SVGAGI. This CDR3 spans 14 amino acids. In DNA, the CDR3 is TGTGCCAGCAGCCCACCGGGACTCGTGGATGCGCAGTATTTT. Protein product: CASSPPGLVDAQYF.

The J gene is TRBJ1-3, the V gene TRBV10-3, with a weak D call TRBD1 (5 bases). Trimming took off 2 bases at V and 0 bases at J, with 11 bases between the two ends. There are 16 residues in the CDR3. The germline gives CDR1 ENHRY, CDR2 SYGVKD. CDR3: CAISEPTVNSGNTIYF. DNA of the CDR3: TGTGCCATCAGTGAGCCGACAGTTAACTCTGGAAACACCATATATTTT.

The chain links TRBV3-1 (or the pseudogene TRBV3-2) to TRBJ2-6; 7 positions match TRBD1. With 4 bases clipped from V and 2 bases from J, the junction kept 5 bases outside the gene matches. There are 16 residues in the CDR3. CDR1 is LGHDT and CDR2 is YNNKEL in the germline V gene (reference sequence). The CDR3 sequence is CASSPPTGAGANVLTF. The CDR3 nucleotides read TGTGCCAGCAGCCCGCCCACAGGGGCTGGGGCCAACGTCCTGACTTTC.

This clone was found a few times. The genes are TRBV9 and TRBJ1-6, with 7 bases identical to TRBD1. J lost 8 bases, V lost 4 bases, and 9 bases had no gene match. The germline V gene encodes CDR1 SGDLS and CDR2 YYNGEE. CDR3 length equals 15 residues. As DNA, the CDR3 is TGTGCCAGCAGCTCCAGACAGGGCCTAGATTCACCCCTCCACTTT. Amino acid sequence: CASSSRQGLDSPLHF.

The chain joins TRBV13 to TRBJ1-1; 7 positions agree with TRBD1. This CDR3 comprises 15 residues. Germline V gives CDR1 PRHDT, CDR2 FYEKMQ (reference sequence). V dropped 4 bases and J dropped 1; count of bases not matched to a gene: 6. The CDR3 sequence is CASSSSGGKNTEAFF. The CDR3 DNA sequence: TGTGCCAGCAGCTCCTCAGGGGGAAAGAACACTGAAGCTTTCTTT. The full variable domain, with the rest looked up from reference TRBV13 and TRBJ1-1, is AAGVIQSPRHLIKEKRETATLKCYPIPRHDTVYWYQQGPGQDPQFLISFYEKMQSDKGSIPDRFSAQQFSDYHSELNMSSLELGDSALYFCASSSSGGKNTEAFFGQGTRLTVV.

The V and J genes are TRBV6-6 and TRBJ1-1, with TRBD1 matching 7 bases. This CDR3 region has 14 residues. Germline lookup yields CDR1 MNHNY and CDR2 SVGAGI (reference sequence). V shed 6 bases, J shed 4 bases, and the junction held 8 bases outside the gene matches. Here the CDR3 reads CASRRGLGSTEAFF. CDR3 sequence (DNA): TGTGCCAGCAGGAGGGGGCTAGGAAGCACTGAAGCTTTCTTT.

The gene calls are TRBV4-2 and TRBJ2-3, with 9 positions matching TRBD1. The CDR3 length is 16 residues. Germline V gene data show CDR1 as LGHNA and CDR2 as YNFKEQ. V shed 1 base and J 3 bases; nucleotides not matched to a gene: 5. CDR3 sequence (DNA): TGTGCCAGCAGCCAAGGAACGGGACAGGGAACAGATACGCAGTATTTT. It yields the protein CASSQGTGQGTDTQYF.

V gene TRBV24-1 combines with J gene TRBJ1-2; D unclear. This CDR3 is 16 amino acids long. CDR1 is KGHDR, CDR2 SFDVKD, per germline. V was pared by 2 bases and J by 4 bases, with 16 bases between. The CDR3 protein is CATSDSFGGGVYGYTF. The CDR3 nucleotides read TGTGCCACCAGTGATTCCTTCGGCGGCGGTGTCTATGGCTACACCTTC.

The CDR3 DNA reads TGTGCCAGTAGTAGTTGGAGCGGGGGGTGGAATGAGCAGTTCTTC. It codes for CASSSWSGGWNEQFF. The V gene is TRBV19, the J gene TRBJ2-1; 9 nucleotides agree with TRBD2. With 4 bases clipped from V and 7 bases from J, the junction kept 8 bases outside the gene matches. The CDR3 is made up of 15 amino acids. Germline lookup yields CDR1 LNHDA and CDR2 SQIVND (reference sequence). The full variable domain, its missing parts supplied by reference TRBV19 and TRBJ2-1, is DGGITQSPKYLFRKEGQNVTLSCEQNLNHDAMYWYRQDPGQGLRLIYYSQIVNDFQKGDIAEGYSVSREKKESFPLTVTSAQKNPTAFYLCASSSWSGGWNEQFFGPGTRLTVL.

The chain carries TRBV18 and TRBJ2-7; D might be TRBD1 (7 bases). Germline V gene sequence: CDR1 KGHSH, CDR2 LQKENI. CDR3 size: 13 residues. V was shortened by 3 bases and J by 9 bases, with 15 bases between the two germline ends. The CDR3 protein is CASSPLGQEGQYF. The CDR3 DNA follows: TGTGCCAGCTCACCCCTCGGACAGGAGGGGCAGTACTTC. Looking up the rest from reference TRBV18 and TRBJ2-7 gives the full variable domain: NAGVMQNPRHLVRRRGQEARLRCSPMKGHSHVYWYRQLPEEGLKFMVYLQKENIIDESGMPKERFSAEFPKEGPSILRIQQVVRGDSAAYFCASSPLGQEGQYFGPGTRLTVT.

The chain combines TRBV6-5 with TRBJ1-1, with D possibly matching TRBD1 (6 bases). The V end lost 5 bases, the J end lost 1 base, and 14 bases lay between the germline ends. The CDR3 consists of 15 residues. CDR1 and CDR2 (germline): MNHEY, SVGAGI. CDR3 bases: TGTGCCAGCAGTATTACAGGGCTCCAGAACACTGAAGCTTTCTTT. The encoded protein is CASSITGLQNTEAFF.

The chain links TRBV3-1 (or the pseudogene TRBV3-2) to TRBJ1-4; D gene uncertain. The V end lost 6 bases, the J end lost 11 bases, and 10 bases lay between the germline ends. This CDR3 comprises 11 residues. The germline V gene has CDR1 LGHDT and CDR2 YNNKEL (reference sequence). CDR3 nucleotides: TGTGCCAGCAGACAACAGTACAAACTGTTTTTT. This codes for CASRQQYKLFF.

The rearrangement joins TRBV24-1 to TRBJ2-2, with 7 bases identical to TRBD2. This CDR3 region has 14 residues. CDR1 is KGHDR, CDR2 SFDVKD, per germline. The trim removed 3 bases at V and 6 bases at J, leaving 3 bases unmatched. The CDR3 is CATSDNGLAGELFF. CDR3 coding DNA: TGTGCCACCAGTGATAACGGACTAGCCGGGGAGCTGTTTTTT.

The CDR3 sequence: CASSFGENSYEQYF. DNA of the CDR3: TGTGCCAGCAGCTTCGGTGAGAACTCCTACGAGCAGTACTTC. This rearrangement joins TRBV7-2 to TRBJ2-7; D is uncertain. This CDR3 contains 14 residues. CDR1 is SGHTA, CDR2 FQGNSA, per germline. V was cut by 3 bases and J by 0 bases, with 9 bases left in between.

This chain uses TRBV9 with TRBJ2-5; 11 nucleotides align to TRBD2. The V segment lost 3 bases and the J segment 2 bases; nucleotides outside the gene matches: 6. CDR3 size: 16 residues. Germline V CDR1 and CDR2: SGDLS, YYNGEE. CDR3 amino acids: CASSGGTSGSQETQYF. CDR3 in DNA: TGTGCCAGCAGCGGGGGAACTAGCGGGAGTCAAGAGACCCAGTACTTC. The whole variable domain, filled in from reference TRBV9 and TRBJ2-5, reads DSGVTQTPKHLITATGQRVTLRCSPRSGDLSVYWYQQSLDQGLQFLIQYYNGEERAKGNILERFSAQQFPDLHSELNLSSLELGDSALYFCASSGGTSGSQETQYFGPGTRLLVL.

The V and J genes are TRBV25-1 and TRBJ1-5; D not certain. The germline V gene encodes CDR1 MGHDK and CDR2 SYGVNS. The V end was cut by 1 base, the J end by 0 bases, with 7 bases between. This CDR3 is built from 15 residues. CDR3: CASSESVFSNQPQHF. The CDR3 nucleotides are TGTGCCAGCAGTGAATCAGTATTTAGCAATCAGCCCCAGCATTTT.

V and J are TRBV5-4 and TRBJ1-2; a possible D gene is TRBD1 (6 bases). V dropped 2 bases and J dropped 7 bases, with 9 bases sitting between them. The CDR3 spans 12 residues. CDR1 is SGHNT and CDR2 is YYREEE in the germline V gene (reference sequence). The CDR3 nucleotides read TGTGCCAGCAGCTTCGAACAGGGTGGCTACACCTTC. This codes for CASSFEQGGYTF.

This clone was recorded once. The rearrangement links TRBV3-1 (or the pseudogene TRBV3-2) to TRBJ2-5, with 11 bases matching TRBD2. CDR1 LGHDT and CDR2 YNNKEL come from the germline V gene (reference sequence). This CDR3 contains 15 residues. The V segment lost 2 bases and the J segment 4 bases; nucleotides outside the gene matches: 3. The CDR3 coding sequence is TGTGCCAGCAGCCAACCTAGCGGGGGGCTAGAGACCCAGTACTTC. Protein: CASSQPSGGLETQYF.

The rearrangement uses TRBV7-2 and TRBJ2-7; 7 nucleotides line up with TRBD1. V lost 4 bases to trimming and J lost 6 bases; unmatched junction nucleotides: 3. The CDR3 contains 12 residues. CDR1 and CDR2 from the germline V gene are SGHTA and FQGNSA. CDR3 sequence (DNA): TGTGCCAGCAGCTATGGGACAGCCGAGCAGTACGTC. It is translated as CASSYGTAEQYV.

This clone has a handful of counts. J is TRBJ2-3 and V is TRBV6-2 or TRBV6-3; 8 nucleotides match TRBD1. The CDR3 spans 15 residues. The V segment lost 0 bases and the J segment 1 base; nucleotides outside the gene matches: 0. In germline, CDR1 is MNHEY, CDR2 SVGEGT. CDR3 coding DNA: TGTGCCAGCAGTTACTCGGGACAGGGCACAGATACGCAGTATTTT. Its protein product is CASSYSGQGTDTQYF.

The rearrangement uses TRBV28 and TRBJ1-5; maybe TRBD1 (5 bases). In germline, CDR1 is MDHEN, CDR2 SYDVKM. The CDR3 extends over 15 amino acids. Trimming shortened V by 5 bases and J by 1 base, and 12 bases separated the two germline ends. The CDR3: CASSPGGGSNQPQHF. The CDR3 DNA sequence: TGTGCCAGCAGTCCCGGGGGGGGGAGCAATCAGCCCCAGCATTTT.

DNA of the CDR3: TGCGCCAGCAGCTTGGAACAGCCTAACACTGAAGCTTTCTTT. Translating it yields CASSLEQPNTEAFF. This rearrangement joins TRBV5-1 to TRBJ1-1, with D unresolved. The germline V gene has CDR1 SGHRS and CDR2 YFSETQ. The CDR3 totals 14 residues. V was cut by 0 bases and J by 2 bases, with 8 bases left in between.